This record concerns one T cell receptor beta chain sequence. Trimming took 5 bases from V and 2 from J; bases not matched to a gene: 11. Germline CDR1 reads MNHEY; CDR2 reads SMNVEV (reference sequence). The CDR3 covers 17 residues. The sample belongs to a study of blood T cell repertoires in COVID-19. Profiling relied on immunoSEQ multiplex PCR, and the TCRdb table lists in-frame clones only, not all of them. Among 250,000 to 300,000 clones, roughly 86% were seen once, and the ten largest hold 0.7% to 0.85%. This receptor was obtained from a woman aged 25-40 years with acute or convalescent COVID-19. The rearrangement uses TRBV27 and TRBJ2-1; 8 bases line up with TRBD2. Sequenced material: peripheral blood. The CDR3 DNA sequence: TGTGCCAGCAGTCACAAACTCACTAGCGGAGCCTACAATGAGCAGTTCTTC. This encodes CASSHKLTSGAYNEQFF.